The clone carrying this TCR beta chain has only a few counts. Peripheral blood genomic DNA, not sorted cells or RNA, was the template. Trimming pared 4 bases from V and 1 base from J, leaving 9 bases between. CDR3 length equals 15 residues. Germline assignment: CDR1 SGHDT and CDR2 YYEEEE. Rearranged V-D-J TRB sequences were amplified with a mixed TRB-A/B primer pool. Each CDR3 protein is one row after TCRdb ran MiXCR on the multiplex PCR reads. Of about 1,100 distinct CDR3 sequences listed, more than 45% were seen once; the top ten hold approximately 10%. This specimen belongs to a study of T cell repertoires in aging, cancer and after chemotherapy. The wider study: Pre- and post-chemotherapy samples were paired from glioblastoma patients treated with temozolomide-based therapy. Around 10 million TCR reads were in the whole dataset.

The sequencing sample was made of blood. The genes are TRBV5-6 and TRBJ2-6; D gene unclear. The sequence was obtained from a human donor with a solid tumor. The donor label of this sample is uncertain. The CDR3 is CASSLGGSGANVLTF. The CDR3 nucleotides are TGTGCCAGCAGCCTGGGTGGGTCTGGGGCCAACGTCCTGACTTTC.